Listed below are T cell receptor beta chains from one sample, sequenced in a study of T cell changes during pregnancy in multiple sclerosis. The protocol was immunoSEQ multiplex PCR, while the TCRdb copy is restricted to in-frame clones and leaves out a portion. There are about 40,000 clones in the sample; about 85% occur only once, and 0.75% to 1% lies in the top ten. Sequencing was performed on CD4+ T cells from peripheral blood mononuclear cells, taken after pregnancy. The receptors here all came from a female donor with multiple sclerosis, enrolled in a pregnancy study. CDR3s include the opening cysteine and the closing phenylalanine or tryptophan. D genes are given only for firm matches. A row's size may be missing; if present it is once, few, many or a size class.

size: .
D: TRBD1
J: TRBJ2-7
V: TRBV7-2
CDR3: CASSLVPGTGYDEQYF
DNA: TGTGCCAGCAGCTTAGTGCCCGGGACAGGGTATGACGAGCAGTACTTC

size: .
D: .
J: TRBJ1-1
V: TRBV9
CDR3: CASSVQGGRAFF
DNA: TGTGCCAGCAGCGTCCAGGGAGGTCGGGCTTTCTTT

size: .
D: .
J: TRBJ1-2
V: TRBV5-1
CDR3: CASSWGDEGYGYTF
DNA: TGCGCCAGCAGCTGGGGGGACGAAGGCTATGGCTACACCTTC

size: .
D: .
J: TRBJ2-7
V: TRBV27
CDR3: CASSLFPTYEQYF
DNA: TGTGCCAGCAGTTTATTCCCCACCTACGAGCAGTACTTC

size: .
D: TRBD2
J: TRBJ2-1
V: TRBV5-1
CDR3: CASSSSGGVNEQFF
DNA: TGCGCCAGCAGCTCGAGCGGGGGGGTCAATGAGCAGTTCTTC

size: .
D: .
J: TRBJ2-7
V: TRBV29-1
CDR3: CSVEGHRYEQYF
DNA: TGCAGCGTTGAAGGGCACAGATACGAGCAGTACTTC

size: .
D: .
J: TRBJ1-6
V: TRBV11-3
CDR3: CASSTSEPQESPLHF
DNA: TGTGCCAGCAGCACCTCGGAGCCACAGGAATCACCCCTCCACTTT

size: .
D: .
J: TRBJ1-1
V: TRBV5-4
CDR3: CASSSSGVRTEAFF
DNA: TGTGCCAGCAGCTCGTCAGGGGTGCGGACTGAAGCTTTCTTT

size: .
D: TRBD1
J: TRBJ2-4
V: TRBV5-3
CDR3: CARSLGQGEVAKNIQYF
DNA: TGTGCCAGAAGCTTGGGACAGGGAGAGGTAGCCAAAAACATTCAGTACTTC

size: .
D: .
J: TRBJ2-2
V: TRBV7-9
CDR3: CASNLGAGNTGELFF
DNA: TGTGCCAGCAACTTAGGGGCGGGGAACACCGGGGAGCTGTTTTTT

size: few
D: TRBD1
J: TRBJ2-2
V: TRBV7-9
CDR3: CASSQGQGNTGELFF
DNA: TGTGCCAGCAGCCAGGGACAGGGGAACACCGGGGAGCTGTTTTTT

size: few
D: .
J: TRBJ1-2
V: TRBV5-1
CDR3: CASSLSPLGYGYTF
DNA: TGCGCCAGCAGCTTGTCTCCCCTCGGCTATGGCTACACCTTC

size: .
D: TRBD2
J: TRBJ2-7
V: TRBV6-5
CDR3: CASRGTSGGYEQYF
DNA: TGTGCCAGCAGGGGGACTAGCGGGGGTTACGAGCAGTACTTC

size: .
D: TRBD1
J: TRBJ2-7
V: TRBV2
CDR3: CASSGQGASSYEQYF
DNA: TGTGCCAGCAGTGGACAGGGGGCTAGCTCCTACGAGCAGTACTTC

size: .
D: .
J: TRBJ1-2
V: TRBV6-1
CDR3: CASSERLPYDGYTF
DNA: TGTGCCAGCAGTGAACGACTTCCGTACGATGGCTACACCTTC

size: .
D: TRBD1
J: TRBJ1-4
V: TRBV28
CDR3: CASSSTGTGEEKLFF
DNA: TGTGCCAGCAGTTCCACCGGGACAGGGGAGGAAAAACTGTTTTTT

size: .
D: TRBD1
J: TRBJ1-1
V: TRBV6-6
CDR3: CASRPRGATEAFF
DNA: TGTGCCAGCAGGCCCAGGGGGGCCACTGAAGCTTTCTTT

size: .
D: .
J: TRBJ1-6
V: TRBV5-4
CDR3: CASSLEQGNSPLHF
DNA: TGTGCCAGCAGCTTGGAGCAGGGTAATTCACCCCTCCACTTT

size: once
D: .
J: TRBJ2-1
V: TRBV7-3
CDR3: CASSRLPSSYNEQFF
DNA: TGTGCCAGCAGTAGACTGCCCTCCTCCTACAATGAGCAGTTCTTC

size: .
D: TRBD1
J: TRBJ1-5
V: TRBV4-1
CDR3: CASSQRPGQGSGQPQHF
DNA: TGCGCCAGCAGCCAAAGACCGGGACAGGGTTCAGGACAGCCCCAGCATTTT

size: .
D: .
J: TRBJ2-3
V: TRBV15
CDR3: CATSRGRGNTDTQYF
DNA: TGTGCCACCAGCAGAGGTCGGGGGAACACAGATACGCAGTATTTT

size: .
D: .
J: TRBJ2-3
V: TRBV9
CDR3: CASSVGERDTQYF
DNA: TGTGCCAGCAGCGTCGGGGAGCGAGATACGCAGTATTTT

size: .
D: TRBD1
J: TRBJ1-2
V: TRBV7-9
CDR3: CASSSLDRRGYGYTF
DNA: TGTGCCAGCAGCTCCCTGGACAGGAGGGGCTATGGCTACACCTTC

size: .
D: .
J: TRBJ2-5
V: TRBV5-4
CDR3: CASSPMGTETQYF
DNA: TGTGCCAGCAGCCCTATGGGCACAGAGACCCAGTACTTC

size: .
D: TRBD1
J: TRBJ1-1
V: TRBV9
CDR3: CASTPRDRGRPTEAFF
DNA: TGTGCCAGCACCCCCCGGGACAGGGGTAGACCCACTGAAGCTTTCTTT

size: .
D: TRBD1
J: TRBJ1-2
V: TRBV4-1
CDR3: CASSRPSQQGSNGYTF
DNA: TGCGCCAGCAGCCGCCCGAGCCAACAGGGGAGTAATGGCTACACCTTC

size: .
D: .
J: TRBJ1-1
V: TRBV21-1
CDR3: CASMTGDLNTEAFF
DNA: TGTGCCAGCATGACAGGGGATTTGAACACTGAAGCTTTCTTT

size: .
D: .
J: TRBJ2-6
V: TRBV14
CDR3: CASSQDLIGDSGANVLTF
DNA: TGTGCCAGCAGCCAAGATTTGATAGGAGACTCTGGGGCCAACGTCCTGACTTTC

size: .
D: .
J: TRBJ1-1
V: TRBV29-1
CDR3: CSVDSRGGNTEAFF
DNA: TGCAGCGTTGATAGCAGGGGTGGGAACACTGAAGCTTTCTTT

size: .
D: .
J: TRBJ1-5
V: TRBV28
CDR3: CASSLSYQPQHF
DNA: TGTGCCAGCAGTTTATCGTATCAGCCCCAGCATTTT

size: .
D: TRBD2
J: TRBJ2-1
V: TRBV7-2
CDR3: CASSWAGGPQFF
DNA: TGTGCCAGCAGCTGGGCGGGGGGACCTCAGTTCTTC